The rows below give T cell receptor beta chains drawn from one sample of a study of T cell clones after liver transplantation. Libraries were prepared by immunoSEQ multiplex PCR; TCRdb keeps only in-frame clonotypes and omits some of them. The table has about 33,000 clones, around 96% seen once. Sequenced here: CD8+ T cells from blood, sampled 12 months after liver transplant. These receptors all stem from a human patient who received a liver transplant. The T cells may partly be graft donor cells. Both conserved end residues are part of each CDR3. Each record gives: J gene, V gene, clone size, D gene, CDR3 DNA, CDR3 protein. The D gene is left open where the match is weak. Size tells how often a clone was seen (once, few, many) or the class of an expanded clone, and some rows leave it out.

j_call: TRBJ2-1
v_call: TRBV9
clone_size: .
d_call: TRBD2
cdr3_nt: TGTGCCAGCAGCGAGGGGACTAGCGGGATCTACAATGAGCAGTTCTTC
cdr3_aa: CASSEGTSGIYNEQFF

j_call: TRBJ1-2
v_call: TRBV2
clone_size: .
d_call: TRBD1
cdr3_nt: TGTGCCAGACCAACAGGGGCCGGCTACACCTTC
cdr3_aa: CARPTGAGYTF

j_call: TRBJ1-1
v_call: TRBV6-6
clone_size: .
d_call: .
cdr3_nt: TGTGCCAGCACCCCAGACACTGAAGCTTTCTTT
cdr3_aa: CASTPDTEAFF

j_call: TRBJ2-2
v_call: TRBV7-9
clone_size: .
d_call: TRBD1
cdr3_nt: TGTGCCAGCAGCGGTGGGACAGGGGAACACACCGGGGAGCTGTTTTTT
cdr3_aa: CASSGGTGEHTGELFF

j_call: TRBJ1-4
v_call: TRBV7-9
clone_size: .
d_call: .
cdr3_nt: TGTGCCAGCAGCCCAAACGGCGATGAAAAACTGTTTTTT
cdr3_aa: CASSPNGDEKLFF

j_call: TRBJ2-3
v_call: TRBV27
clone_size: .
d_call: TRBD1
cdr3_nt: TGTGCCAGCAGTTTACGAGCTCGGGACAGGACCACAGATACGCAGTATTTT
cdr3_aa: CASSLRARDRTTDTQYF

j_call: TRBJ2-7
v_call: TRBV5-6
clone_size: .
d_call: .
cdr3_nt: TGTGCCAGCAGCCCCGGCAGTCGCTACGAGCAGTACTTC
cdr3_aa: CASSPGSRYEQYF

j_call: TRBJ2-1
v_call: TRBV2
clone_size: .
d_call: .
cdr3_nt: TGTGCCAGCAGTGACAATGAGCAGTTCTTC
cdr3_aa: CASSDNEQFF

j_call: TRBJ2-7
v_call: TRBV6-1
clone_size: .
d_call: TRBD2
cdr3_nt: TGTGCCAGCAGTGAGTGGCTAGCGGGAGCGGTCGAGCAGTACTTC
cdr3_aa: CASSEWLAGAVEQYF

j_call: TRBJ1-2
v_call: TRBV7-6
clone_size: .
d_call: .
cdr3_nt: TGTGCCAGCAGCCCGTCTGGGGGGACGCGGGGCTACACCTTC
cdr3_aa: CASSPSGGTRGYTF

j_call: TRBJ1-4
v_call: TRBV5-1
clone_size: .
d_call: .
cdr3_nt: TGCGCCAGCAGCTTCCAGGGGCCCCCGGAAAAACTGTTTTTT
cdr3_aa: CASSFQGPPEKLFF

j_call: TRBJ2-6
v_call: TRBV2
clone_size: .
d_call: TRBD1
cdr3_nt: TGTGCCAGCAAAGACAGGGACTCTGGGGCCAACGTCCTGACTTTC
cdr3_aa: CASKDRDSGANVLTF

j_call: TRBJ2-1
v_call: TRBV11-3
clone_size: .
d_call: TRBD2
cdr3_nt: TGTGCCAGCACATATCGAGCGGGACCGAATGAGCAGTTCTTC
cdr3_aa: CASTYRAGPNEQFF

j_call: TRBJ2-1
v_call: TRBV27
clone_size: once
d_call: TRBD2
cdr3_nt: TGTGCCAGCAGTGGACTAGCGGACTCCTACAATGAGCAGTTCTTC
cdr3_aa: CASSGLADSYNEQFF